The next 15 T cell receptor beta chains were all read from a single sample in a study of OX40 agonist ivuxolimab in advanced cancers. Only in-frame clones appear in the TCRdb table, and some are missing; sequencing was by immunoSEQ multiplex PCR. The top ten hold 0.85% to 1.4% of the sample, which has 100,000 to 150,000 clones, 90% seen once. The sequencing used CD4+ or CD8+ T cells sorted from blood, collected in a trial of the OX40 agonist ivuxolimab. These receptors were taken from an adult with an advanced solid tumor such as melanoma, head and neck, liver or kidney cancer.

This chain joins TRBV5-5 and TRBJ1-4; 9 bases align to TRBD1. This CDR3 is 15 amino acids long. Per the germline V gene, CDR1 is SGHKS and CDR2 is YYEKEE (reference sequence). J was trimmed by 5 bases and V by 1 base; bases with no gene match: 3. This CDR3 reads CASSLRQGENEKLFF. The CDR3 DNA follows: TGTGCCAGCAGCTTGAGACAGGGGGAGAATGAAAAACTGTTTTTT. The variable domain in full, completed from reference TRBV5-5 and TRBJ1-4, reads DAGVTQSPTHLIKTRGQQVTLRCSPISGHKSVSWYQQVLGQGPQFIFQYYEKEERGRGNFPDRFSARQFPNYSSELNVNALLLGDSALYLCASSLRQGENEKLFFGSGTQLSVL.

The V call is TRBV28, the J call TRBJ1-1; tentative D call: TRBD1 (5 bases). This CDR3 has 15 residues. Between the trimmed V and J ends, which lost 3 bases and 8 bases, there was a span of 19 bases. Germline V CDR1 and CDR2: MDHEN, SYDVKM. The DNA of the CDR3 is TGTGCCAGCAGTTTTTCGAGGGGAGGATCGACAGAAGCTTTCTTT. Its translation is CASSFSRGGSTEAFF.

Only one count was recorded for this clone. The rearrangement links TRBV7-2 to TRBJ2-7; D unclear. The CDR3 contains 16 residues. Germline assignment: CDR1 SGHTA and CDR2 FQGNSA. With 4 bases removed from V and 0 bases from J, the gap between germline ends came to 16 bases. CDR3 sequence: CASSSNPGGISYEQYF. CDR3 in DNA: TGTGCCAGCAGCTCCAATCCAGGCGGAATCTCCTACGAGCAGTACTTC.

J is TRBJ1-1 and V is TRBV7-2, with 7 bases fitting TRBD1. The trim removed 1 base at V and 8 bases at J, leaving 7 bases unmatched. CDR3 length: 14 residues. Germline CDR1 and CDR2: SGHTA and FQGNSA. This chain's CDR3 is CASSLGRGPAEAFF. The CDR3 DNA is TGTGCCAGCAGCTTAGGGAGGGGGCCTGCAGAAGCTTTCTTT.

V is TRBV19 and J is TRBJ2-7; 10 positions match TRBD1. The V segment lost 10 bases and the J segment 2 bases; nucleotides outside the gene matches: 5. The CDR3 has 13 amino acids. Germline V CDR1 and CDR2: LNHDA, SQIVND (reference sequence). CDR3: CANGTGVAYEQYF. CDR3 bases: TGTGCCAACGGGACAGGGGTCGCCTACGAGCAGTACTTC.

The V call is TRBV27, the J call TRBJ2-1, with 13 bases that match TRBD2. The CDR3 runs 15 residues. V was pared by 4 bases and J by 6 bases, with 3 bases of the junction left unmatched. Germline V gives CDR1 MNHEY, CDR2 SMNVEV (reference sequence). The CDR3 region has the DNA TGTGCCAGCAGTTCCGGGACTAGCGGGATCAATGAGCAGTTCTTC. Translated: CASSSGTSGINEQFF.

The rearrangement joins TRBV18 to TRBJ2-7; TRBD1 matches 7 bases. Germline CDR1 is KGHSH and CDR2 is LQKENI. The ends lost 4 bases at V and 4 bases at J; junction bases unmatched: 7. The CDR3 has 14 amino acids. CDR3 DNA sequence: TGTGCCAGCTCACTTGAGGGACAGAGTTACGAGCAGTACTTC. Its translation is CASSLEGQSYEQYF.

The gene calls are TRBV18 and TRBJ2-1; D tentatively fits TRBD1 or TRBD2 (5 bases each). This CDR3 has 14 amino acids. V was clipped by 0 bases and J by 6 bases, with 9 bases between them. Germline-derived CDR1 and CDR2 are KGHSH and LQKENI. The CDR3 DNA is TGTGCCAGCTCACCACCCGGGACCCCCAATGAGCAGTTCTTC. Protein product: CASSPPGTPNEQFF.

The chain joins TRBV7-3 to TRBJ2-7; 10 bases are a match to TRBD2. V was pared by 6 bases and J by 2 bases, with 10 bases of the junction left unmatched. This CDR3 is built from 16 residues. CDR1 and CDR2 from the germline V gene are SGHTA and FQGTGA. CDR3 residues: CASSQSSGSETYEQYF. Here the CDR3 DNA reads TGTGCCAGCAGTCAATCTAGCGGGAGCGAAACCTACGAGCAGTACTTC.

The chain couples TRBV11-1 to TRBJ2-7; TRBD2 is a possible D gene (6 bases). V lost 3 bases to trimming and J lost 3 bases, with 24 bases between them. Germline CDR1 is SGHAT and CDR2 is FQDESV (reference sequence). The CDR3 runs 18 residues. As DNA, the CDR3 is TGTGCCAGCAGCTTTGGGCGGCTCAGCCCGGGGGTTTTCTACGAGCAGTACTTC. This translates into CASSFGRLSPGVFYEQYF. Looking up the rest from reference TRBV11-1 and TRBJ2-7 gives the full variable domain: EAEVAQSPRYKITEKSQAVAFWCDPISGHATLYWYRQILGQGPELLVQFQDESVVDDSQLPKDRFSAERLKGVDSTLKIQPAELGDSAMYLCASSFGRLSPGVFYEQYFGPGTRLTVT.

V usage is TRBV30 and J usage is TRBJ1-2; 8 nucleotides agree with TRBD1. Germline trimming cut 4 bases from V and 5 bases from J; bases unmatched to any gene: 3. The CDR3 is 12 residues long. CDR1 is GTSNPN, CDR2 SVGIG, per germline (reference sequence). The CDR3 bases are TGTGCCTGGACAGGGGGCCGGTATGGCTACACCTTC. It is translated as CAWTGGRYGYTF.

The chain combines TRBV28 with TRBJ1-4; D possibly corresponds to TRBD1 (5 bases). V dropped 5 bases and J dropped 8 bases, with 21 bases sitting between them. The germline gives CDR1 MDHEN, CDR2 SYDVKM. CDR3 length: 16 residues. CDR3 DNA sequence: TGTGCCAGCAGTCCCCTACAGGCCGGGGAGAGGGAAAAACTGTTTTTT. Encoded protein: CASSPLQAGEREKLFF.

This rearrangement joins TRBV29-1 to TRBJ2-1; TRBD2 aligns across 8 bases. The junction had 8 bases not matched to a gene; V was cut back by 4 bases and J by 6 bases. The CDR3 has 14 amino acids. Germline V gene data show CDR1 as SQVTM and CDR2 as ANQGSEA. The chain's CDR3 is CSVVRREVLNEQFF. The CDR3, as DNA: TGCAGCGTTGTGAGGCGGGAGGTCCTCAATGAGCAGTTCTTC.

This clone was observed a few times. This chain joins TRBV12-5 and TRBJ1-5; D might be TRBD1 (6 bases). Germline loops: CDR1 LGHNT, CDR2 FRNRAP. There are 14 residues in the CDR3. V shed 3 bases and J shed 6 bases, with 12 bases lying between them. The CDR3 DNA reads as TGTGCTAGTGGTTTTTTCAGGGGTAGTCAGCCCCAGCATTTT. Residues: CASGFFRGSQPQHF.

The chain is built from TRBV5-1 and TRBJ1-5; D call uncertain. Germline V gene data show CDR1 as SGHRS and CDR2 as YFSETQ. The ends were cut back, 4 bases at V and 2 bases at J, with 10 bases in the middle. The CDR3 is 14 amino acids. CDR3 loop: CASSPGTGNQPQHF. Here the CDR3 DNA reads TGCGCCAGCAGCCCAGGAACTGGCAATCAGCCCCAGCATTTT.